The T cell receptor (beta chain) under discussion was sequenced for a study of T cell responses to AZD1222 COVID-19 vaccine. Data came from immunoSEQ multiplex PCR; TCRdb stores just in-frame clones and leaves some out. In the table there are tens of thousands of clones, approximately 85% of which are singletons. Losses at the gene ends were 6 bases for V and 14 bases for J; bases not matched to a gene: 8. The CDR3 consists of 13 residues. General observations from the study: Recipients of AZD1222 seropositive at baseline numbered only 5 or 6.

Concerning this clone itself: The antigen is unknown.

The chain carries TRBV12-3 or TRBV12-4 and TRBJ2-3, with TRBD2 matching over 13 bases. The material was peripheral blood, obtained on day 0 of AZD1222 vaccination. The clonotype originates from an adult in good health. The CDR3 here is CASSGTSGKRLYF. In nucleotides, the CDR3 is TGTGCCAGCAGCGGGACTAGCGGGAAAAGGTTGTATTTT.